These T cell receptor beta chains were read from a single sample in a study of CD8+ T cells in alopecia areata. Clones were sequenced by immunoSEQ multiplex PCR, and TCRdb holds only the in-frame ones, with some missing. Of about 190,000 clones in the sample, 50% to 60% were seen once. The sample was CD4+ T cells sorted from blood, taken at week 4, from a patient treated with tofacitinib. Source of these receptors: a human donor with alopecia areata. Both conserved end residues are part of each CDR3. The D gene is left open where the match is weak. Part of the rows lack a size; the others show once, few, many or a class for expanded clones.

clone_size: NA
j_call: TRBJ2-1
d_call: NA
v_call: TRBV27
cdr3_nt: TGTGCCAGCAGTTTAGGGGCGGATTCCTACAATGAGCAGTTCTTC
cdr3_aa: CASSLGADSYNEQFF

clone_size: few
j_call: TRBJ2-5
d_call: NA
v_call: TRBV30
cdr3_nt: TGTGCCTGGAGTGCCACCCAAGAGACCCAGTACTTC
cdr3_aa: CAWSATQETQYF

clone_size: NA
j_call: TRBJ2-7
d_call: NA
v_call: TRBV28
cdr3_nt: TGTGCCACCGAAGCCCCCTACGAGCAGTACTTC
cdr3_aa: CATEAPYEQYF

clone_size: NA
j_call: TRBJ1-4
d_call: NA
v_call: TRBV11-2
cdr3_nt: TGTGCCAGCAGCTTTGGGGAGGATGAAAAACTGTTTTTT
cdr3_aa: CASSFGEDEKLFF

clone_size: once
j_call: TRBJ2-1
d_call: TRBD2
v_call: TRBV30
cdr3_nt: TGTGCCTGGAGTGCCCTAGCGGGAGGTTATGAGCAGTTCTTC
cdr3_aa: CAWSALAGGYEQFF

clone_size: NA
j_call: TRBJ2-7
d_call: NA
v_call: TRBV27
cdr3_nt: TGTGCCAGCAGTGCCGGCTACGAGCAGTACTTC
cdr3_aa: CASSAGYEQYF

clone_size: few
j_call: TRBJ2-2
d_call: NA
v_call: TRBV5-4
cdr3_nt: TGTGCCAGCAGCTTGGATGCCGTTCAGACCGGGGAGCTGTTTTTT
cdr3_aa: CASSLDAVQTGELFF

clone_size: NA
j_call: TRBJ2-1
d_call: TRBD1
v_call: TRBV2
cdr3_nt: TGTGCCAGCAGGAGAGGACAGGGGCGGAATGAGCAGTTCTTC
cdr3_aa: CASRRGQGRNEQFF

clone_size: NA
j_call: TRBJ2-1
d_call: TRBD2
v_call: TRBV7-9
cdr3_nt: TGTGCCAGCAGCCCGTTAGCGGGAAGCTACAATGAGCAGTTCTTC
cdr3_aa: CASSPLAGSYNEQFF

clone_size: NA
j_call: TRBJ2-7
d_call: NA
v_call: TRBV7-3
cdr3_nt: TGTGCCAGCAGCTTCAAACCCGCTGGGGAGCAGTACTTC
cdr3_aa: CASSFKPAGEQYF

clone_size: few
j_call: TRBJ2-7
d_call: TRBD2
v_call: TRBV6-9
cdr3_nt: TGTGCCAGCAGTTATTCGATCTTCCTAGCGGGAGGGCTCAACCCCGAGCAGTACTTC
cdr3_aa: CASSYSIFLAGGLNPEQYF

clone_size: NA
j_call: TRBJ2-3
d_call: TRBD1
v_call: TRBV14
cdr3_nt: TGTGCCAGCAGCCCCCTAGGGGGCAGGGATACGCAGTATTTT
cdr3_aa: CASSPLGGRDTQYF

clone_size: NA
j_call: TRBJ2-7
d_call: NA
v_call: TRBV30
cdr3_nt: TGTGCCTGGAATACAGGCGCCGGCGTCTCCTACGAGCAGTACTTC
cdr3_aa: CAWNTGAGVSYEQYF

clone_size: NA
j_call: TRBJ2-1
d_call: TRBD1
v_call: TRBV7-8
cdr3_nt: TGTGCCAGCACCCACAGGGGACCTTACAATGAGCAGTTCTTC
cdr3_aa: CASTHRGPYNEQFF

clone_size: few
j_call: TRBJ1-2
d_call: TRBD1
v_call: TRBV19
cdr3_nt: TGTGCCAGTAGTATGGACAGGCATAACTATGGCTACACCTTC
cdr3_aa: CASSMDRHNYGYTF

clone_size: NA
j_call: TRBJ2-4
d_call: NA
v_call: TRBV19
cdr3_nt: TGTGCCACCTCAGGGACTCGAGGCAAAAACATTCAGTACTTC
cdr3_aa: CATSGTRGKNIQYF

clone_size: NA
j_call: TRBJ1-6
d_call: TRBD1
v_call: TRBV9
cdr3_nt: TGTGCCAGCAGCGCCCGGACAGGGGTAAATTCACCCCTCCACTTT
cdr3_aa: CASSARTGVNSPLHF

clone_size: few
j_call: TRBJ2-5
d_call: TRBD1
v_call: TRBV6-5
cdr3_nt: TGTGCCAGCAGGGCAACAGGGGTCCCTCAAGAGACCCAGTACTTC
cdr3_aa: CASRATGVPQETQYF

clone_size: NA
j_call: TRBJ2-5
d_call: NA
v_call: TRBV29-1
cdr3_nt: TGCAGCGTTGAAGGGGCCCTGAGTGAGACCCAGTACTTC
cdr3_aa: CSVEGALSETQYF

clone_size: few
j_call: TRBJ1-2
d_call: NA
v_call: TRBV28
cdr3_nt: TGTGCCAGCAGTCCGACGGGGGGCTATGGCTACACCTTC
cdr3_aa: CASSPTGGYGYTF

clone_size: NA
j_call: TRBJ2-6
d_call: NA
v_call: TRBV12-5
cdr3_nt: TGTGCTAGTGGCCGGTCCACAGGGTCTGGGGCCAACGTCCTGACTTTC
cdr3_aa: CASGRSTGSGANVLTF

clone_size: NA
j_call: TRBJ1-5
d_call: TRBD1
v_call: TRBV30
cdr3_nt: TGTGCCTGCAGGGGGCTCGGCAATCAGCCCCAGCATTTT
cdr3_aa: CACRGLGNQPQHF

clone_size: NA
j_call: TRBJ2-4
d_call: NA
v_call: TRBV5-1
cdr3_nt: TGCGCCAGCAGCTTGGTGGCAGGGTCGGACATTCAGTACTTC
cdr3_aa: CASSLVAGSDIQYF

clone_size: NA
j_call: TRBJ1-1
d_call: NA
v_call: TRBV29-1
cdr3_nt: TGCAGCGTTGTAAGGGTCGGGTCGAACACTGAAGCTTTCTTT
cdr3_aa: CSVVRVGSNTEAFF

clone_size: NA
j_call: TRBJ2-5
d_call: NA
v_call: TRBV18
cdr3_nt: TGTGCCAGCTCACCACTATCCGGGGGTGAGACCCAGTACTTC
cdr3_aa: CASSPLSGGETQYF

clone_size: NA
j_call: TRBJ1-4
d_call: NA
v_call: TRBV18
cdr3_nt: TGTGCCAGCTCAACCTCCGGGACATTTAATGAAAAACTGTTTTTT
cdr3_aa: CASSTSGTFNEKLFF

clone_size: once
j_call: TRBJ2-3
d_call: TRBD2
v_call: TRBV4-3
cdr3_nt: TGCGCCAGCAGCCAAGCACAATGGGGGACTATCTCCTCTAGCACAGATACGCAGTATTTT
cdr3_aa: CASSQAQWGTISSSTDTQYF

clone_size: few
j_call: TRBJ2-7
d_call: NA
v_call: TRBV29-1
cdr3_nt: TGCAGCGTTGCAGCGGCAGGGGCATCCTACGAGCAGTACTTC
cdr3_aa: CSVAAAGASYEQYF

clone_size: NA
j_call: TRBJ2-2
d_call: NA
v_call: TRBV5-1
cdr3_nt: TGCGCCAGCAGGATCTCAGGGATGAACACCGGGGAGCTGTTTTTT
cdr3_aa: CASRISGMNTGELFF

clone_size: NA
j_call: TRBJ2-1
d_call: TRBD1
v_call: TRBV5-1
cdr3_nt: TGCGCCAGCAGCTTGGGTGACAGGGGCCATGAGCAGTTCTTC
cdr3_aa: CASSLGDRGHEQFF

clone_size: NA
j_call: TRBJ2-6
d_call: NA
v_call: TRBV7-8
cdr3_nt: TGTGCCAGCAGGGGCGGCGGGATGATCCACTCTGGGGCCAACGTCCTGACTTTC
cdr3_aa: CASRGGGMIHSGANVLTF

clone_size: NA
j_call: TRBJ1-5
d_call: TRBD1
v_call: TRBV29-1
cdr3_nt: TGCAGCGTAATACCAGGGGGCCCCAATCAGCCCCAGCATTTT
cdr3_aa: CSVIPGGPNQPQHF

clone_size: NA
j_call: TRBJ2-2
d_call: NA
v_call: TRBV29-1
cdr3_nt: TGCAGCGTTGTGAAACCAACGGGCACCGGGGAGCTGTTTTTT
cdr3_aa: CSVVKPTGTGELFF

clone_size: few
j_call: TRBJ2-1
d_call: TRBD2
v_call: TRBV29-1
cdr3_nt: TGCAGCGTTGACCCCCCGGGGCAACCTAGCGGTGAGCAGTTCTTC
cdr3_aa: CSVDPPGQPSGEQFF

clone_size: NA
j_call: TRBJ2-3
d_call: NA
v_call: TRBV5-1
cdr3_nt: TGCGCCAGCAGCTTGGATCGGCGATCTAGCACAGATACGCAGTATTTT
cdr3_aa: CASSLDRRSSTDTQYF

clone_size: NA
j_call: TRBJ2-1
d_call: TRBD2
v_call: TRBV29-1
cdr3_nt: TGCAGCGGTAGCGGGAGGGGCCTTGGTGAGCAGTTCTTC
cdr3_aa: CSGSGRGLGEQFF

clone_size: NA
j_call: TRBJ1-4
d_call: NA
v_call: TRBV5-4
cdr3_nt: TGTGCCAGCAAACGACGGGACACCCTTGCAACTAATGAAAAACTGTTTTTT
cdr3_aa: CASKRRDTLATNEKLFF

clone_size: NA
j_call: TRBJ1-2
d_call: NA
v_call: TRBV2
cdr3_nt: TGTGCCAGCAGGGAACAGGGAGGTGGCTACACCTTC
cdr3_aa: CASREQGGGYTF

clone_size: NA
j_call: TRBJ1-1
d_call: NA
v_call: TRBV5-1
cdr3_nt: TGCGCCAGCAGCTTGGGGTCGAACACTGAAGCTTTCTTT
cdr3_aa: CASSLGSNTEAFF

clone_size: NA
j_call: TRBJ1-1
d_call: NA
v_call: TRBV30
cdr3_nt: TGTGCCTGGTCCTGGGGGAGAATGAACACTGAAGCTTTCTTT
cdr3_aa: CAWSWGRMNTEAFF

clone_size: NA
j_call: TRBJ2-7
d_call: TRBD2
v_call: TRBV30
cdr3_nt: TGTGCCTGGAGGGAGCGGGGTAGCTCCTACGAGCAGTACTTC
cdr3_aa: CAWRERGSSYEQYF

clone_size: NA
j_call: TRBJ1-2
d_call: TRBD1
v_call: TRBV4-1
cdr3_nt: TGCGCCAGCAGCCAAGGGCGGGACAGGAGCTATGGCTACACCTTC
cdr3_aa: CASSQGRDRSYGYTF

clone_size: few
j_call: TRBJ2-7
d_call: NA
v_call: TRBV19
cdr3_nt: TGTGCCAGTAGTATTGCACAGGTGTCCTACGAGCAGTACTTC
cdr3_aa: CASSIAQVSYEQYF

clone_size: few
j_call: TRBJ1-2
d_call: NA
v_call: TRBV2
cdr3_nt: TGTGCCAGCGCCGAGGGGTGGAACTATGGCTACACCTTC
cdr3_aa: CASAEGWNYGYTF

clone_size: few
j_call: TRBJ2-7
d_call: NA
v_call: TRBV28
cdr3_nt: TGTGCCAGCAGTTTACAGTACGAGCAGTACTTC
cdr3_aa: CASSLQYEQYF

clone_size: NA
j_call: TRBJ2-2
d_call: TRBD2
v_call: TRBV7-8
cdr3_nt: TGTGCCACCAAAATAGCGGGAGCTTCCGGGGAGCTGTTTTTT
cdr3_aa: CATKIAGASGELFF

clone_size: NA
j_call: TRBJ2-5
d_call: NA
v_call: TRBV29-1
cdr3_nt: TGCAGCGTTGAAAAGGGTGTGGAGACCCAGTACTTC
cdr3_aa: CSVEKGVETQYF

clone_size: once
j_call: TRBJ2-7
d_call: NA
v_call: TRBV14
cdr3_nt: TGTGCCAGCAGCCAGAGCAGATCCCTGTACTTC
cdr3_aa: CASSQSRSLYF

clone_size: NA
j_call: TRBJ1-1
d_call: NA
v_call: TRBV29-1
cdr3_nt: TGCAGCGTTTGGGGAGGGGAAGAGGAAGCTTTCTTT
cdr3_aa: CSVWGGEEEAFF

clone_size: NA
j_call: TRBJ2-7
d_call: NA
v_call: TRBV7-2
cdr3_nt: TGTGCCAGCAGCGTACCGGGACCGAACGGGGAGCAGTACTTC
cdr3_aa: CASSVPGPNGEQYF

clone_size: few
j_call: TRBJ1-1
d_call: NA
v_call: TRBV7-2
cdr3_nt: TGTGCCAGCAGCTTAGCGCGTAACACTGAAGCTTTCTTT
cdr3_aa: CASSLARNTEAFF

clone_size: few
j_call: TRBJ2-7
d_call: NA
v_call: TRBV4-2
cdr3_nt: TGTGCCAGCAGCTATTCTAGGTTGGTTTCCTACGAGCAGTACTTC
cdr3_aa: CASSYSRLVSYEQYF

clone_size: few
j_call: TRBJ1-2
d_call: TRBD1
v_call: TRBV7-2
cdr3_nt: TGTGCCAGCAGCTCAACACAGGGGAGCTATGGCTACACCTTC
cdr3_aa: CASSSTQGSYGYTF